This entry lists 16 T cell receptor beta chains sequenced from one sample in a study of Ad26.COV2.S vaccination and SARS-CoV-2 variants. Generated by immunoSEQ multiplex PCR, the TCRdb table keeps only in-frame clones and is missing some. The sample has 330,000 or so clones, around 90% seen once. Described treatment: roughly 18 received Ad26.COV2.S at low or high dose, single or two shots; about 5 received placebo; per-sample allocation not given. Sampling occurred on day 63 after the first vaccine or placebo injection. The sample here was peripheral blood, taken in a trial of Ad26.COV2.S vaccine versus placebo. These receptors originate from a person between 18 and 60 years old who received the Ad26.COV2.S COVID-19 vaccine or a placebo.

The CDR3 is CASSSNRGSAGNTIYF. The CDR3 bases are TGTGCCAGCAGCTCAAACAGGGGATCCGCTGGAAACACCATATATTTT. The V and J genes are TRBV5-8 and TRBJ1-3; TRBD1 agrees at 7 bases. The germline gives CDR1 SGHTS, CDR2 YDEGEE. The V gene end was trimmed by 3 bases and the J gene end by 2 bases; junction bases not matched to a gene: 8. The CDR3 loop spans 16 amino acids.

The chain uses TRBV4-3 and TRBJ2-1; TRBD1 matches 8 bases. The CDR3 is 14 amino acids. Germline V gene lookup returns CDR1 LGHNA and CDR2 YSLEER. V was clipped by 1 base and J by 9 bases; unmatched bases: 5. CDR3: CASSQGTGSGEQFF. The CDR3 DNA follows: TGCGCCAGCAGCCAAGGGACAGGGAGCGGTGAGCAGTTCTTC.

J is TRBJ2-3 and V is TRBV29-1; 8 bases are a match to TRBD2. The trim removed 7 bases at V and 11 bases at J, leaving 14 bases unmatched. CDR1 is SQVTM, CDR2 ANQGSEA, per germline. The CDR3 loop spans 13 amino acids. CDR3 loop: CSAGRFLGRGQYF. In DNA form, the CDR3 reads TGCAGCGCCGGGCGGTTTCTCGGGAGGGGGCAGTATTTT.

The chain uses TRBV4-1 and TRBJ1-3; the D gene is possibly TRBD1 (6 bases). Germline V lookup: CDR1 MGHRA, CDR2 YSYEKL. With 4 bases removed from V and 2 bases from J, the gap between germline ends came to 18 bases. The CDR3 contains 17 residues. The CDR3 is CASSLKWGQSTGNTIYF. In DNA, the CDR3 is TGCGCCAGCAGCCTCAAGTGGGGGCAATCCACTGGAAACACCATATATTTT.

This rearrangement joins TRBV14 to TRBJ1-2; D not resolved. Trimming took off 9 bases at V and 6 bases at J, with 11 bases between the two ends. In germline, CDR1 is SGHDN, CDR2 FVKESK. The CDR3 is 11 amino acids. The CDR3 nucleotides are TGTGCCAGTTCCGGGGTGGATGGCTACACCTTC. Protein product: CASSGVDGYTF.

The genes are TRBV4-1 and TRBJ1-2; TRBD1 aligns across 9 bases. J was trimmed by 4 bases and V by 0 bases; bases with no gene match: 9. The CDR3 sequence is 17 residues long. Germline CDR1 MGHRA, CDR2 YSYEKL. The DNA for the CDR3 is TGCGCCAGCAGCCAAGATCTGGGGACAGGGAGGAGCTATGGCTACACCTTC. This encodes CASSQDLGTGRSYGYTF.

The rearrangement uses TRBV28 and TRBJ1-4; D unresolved. Germline V gene data show CDR1 as MDHEN and CDR2 as SYDVKM. CDR3 length: 17 amino acids. Trimming removed 3 bases from V and 0 bases from J, with 14 bases in between. The CDR3 DNA sequence: TGTGCCAGCAGTTTTAGATCGGACGGAGCAACTAATGAAAAACTGTTTTTT. Protein: CASSFRSDGATNEKLFF.

This clone was recorded only once. V and J are TRBV29-1 and TRBJ2-2; weak D call: TRBD1 (6 bases). Looked up from germline, CDR1 is SQVTM and CDR2 is ANQGSEA. Trimming shortened V by 2 bases and J by 0 bases, and 7 bases separated the two germline ends. The CDR3 length is 14 residues. The CDR3 DNA follows: TGCAGCGTTGAATGGACAGCGAACACCGGGGAGCTGTTTTTT. This encodes CSVEWTANTGELFF.

The gene calls are TRBV4-3 and TRBJ2-1, with D possibly being TRBD1 (5 bases). This CDR3 spans 15 amino acids. V shed 3 bases and J shed 6 bases, with 15 bases lying between them. Germline CDR1 is LGHNA and CDR2 is YSLEER. CDR3 sequence: CASSHGYLGPNEQFF. The CDR3 DNA reads as TGCGCCAGCAGCCACGGGTATCTGGGGCCCAATGAGCAGTTCTTC.

The chain carries TRBV24-1 and TRBJ1-2; D unclear. CDR3 length: 12 amino acids. Germline V gene data show CDR1 as KGHDR and CDR2 as SFDVKD. V lost 0 bases and J 8 bases, leaving 6 bases between the germline ends. CDR3 loop: CATSDLVGGYTF. CDR3 sequence (DNA): TGTGCCACCAGTGATTTGGTTGGAGGCTACACCTTC.

This chain uses TRBV6-2 or TRBV6-3 with TRBJ1-4, with TRBD1 matching 7 bases. In germline, CDR1 is MNHEY, CDR2 SVGEGT. With V trimmed by 6 bases and J by 6 bases, 10 bases remained unmatched. This CDR3 comprises 15 residues. This CDR3 reads CASSSTGTVYEKLFF. The CDR3 DNA reads as TGTGCCAGCAGCAGCACCGGGACAGTTTATGAAAAACTGTTTTTT.

The chain combines TRBV2 with TRBJ2-1; either TRBD1 or TRBD2 may supply D (6 bases each). Per germline, CDR1 SNHLY and CDR2 FYNNEI. V was pared by 4 bases and J by 8 bases, with 18 bases between. The CDR3 length is 15 residues. In DNA, the CDR3 is TGTGCCAGCAGTGTTGATAGGGGGGTCGGGGATGAGCAGTTCTTC. Residues: CASSVDRGVGDEQFF. The full variable domain, with the rest looked up from reference TRBV2 and TRBJ2-1, is EPEVTQTPSHQVTQMGQEVILRCVPISNHLYFYWYRQILGQKVEFLVSFYNNEISEKSEIFDDQFSVERPDGSNFTLKIRSTKLEDSAMYFCASSVDRGVGDEQFFGPGTRLTVL.

V usage is TRBV7-3 and J usage is TRBJ2-3, with D tentatively TRBD1 (5 bases). The CDR3 is 14 residues long. V dropped 6 bases and J dropped 5 bases, with 15 bases sitting between them. CDR1 is SGHTA, CDR2 FQGTGA, per germline. The chain's CDR3 is CASSPGQAGDTQYF. The DNA of the CDR3 is TGTGCCAGCAGTCCAGGACAAGCTGGAGATACGCAGTATTTT.

In this sample, this clone turned up a few times. This chain uses TRBV7-8 with TRBJ1-1; no clear D. Deletions cut 4 bases from V and 5 bases from J, with 8 bases between. This CDR3 region has 12 residues. Germline V gives CDR1 SGHVS, CDR2 FQNEAQ. This CDR3 reads CASSSVLTEAFF. CDR3 nucleotides: TGTGCCAGCAGCTCCGTATTGACTGAAGCTTTCTTT.

J is TRBJ2-5 and V is TRBV5-8; 8 bases map to TRBD2. The CDR3 spans 15 residues. The germline CDR1 and CDR2 sequences are SGHTS and YDEGEE. Trimming at V came to 2 bases and at J to 9 bases, leaving 12 bases not matched to a gene. The CDR3 nucleotides read TGTGCCAGCAGCTTTCGGGGGGGACCCAAGGGGGCCCAGTACTTC. Its protein product is CASSFRGGPKGAQYF.

The V call is TRBV19, the J call TRBJ1-4, with D tentatively TRBD1 (5 bases). The CDR3 extends over 13 amino acids. Germline values: CDR1 LNHDA, CDR2 SQIVND (reference sequence). V lost 7 bases and J 8 bases, leaving 14 bases between the germline ends. CDR3 sequence: CASNSNRGEKLFF. The CDR3 DNA reads as TGTGCCAGTAATAGTAACCGGGGGGAAAAACTGTTTTTT.